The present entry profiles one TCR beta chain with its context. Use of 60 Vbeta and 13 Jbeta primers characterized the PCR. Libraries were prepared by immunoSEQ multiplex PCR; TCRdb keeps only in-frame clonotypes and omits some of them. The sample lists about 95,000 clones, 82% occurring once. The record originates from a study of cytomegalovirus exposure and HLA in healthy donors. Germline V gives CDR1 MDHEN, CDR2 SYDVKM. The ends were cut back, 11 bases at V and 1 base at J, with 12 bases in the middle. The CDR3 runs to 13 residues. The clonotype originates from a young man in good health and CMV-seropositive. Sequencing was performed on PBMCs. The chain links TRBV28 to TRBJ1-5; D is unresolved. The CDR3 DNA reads TGTGCCGGGAGTGGATTGAGCAATCAGCCCCAGCATTTT. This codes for CAGSGLSNQPQHF.